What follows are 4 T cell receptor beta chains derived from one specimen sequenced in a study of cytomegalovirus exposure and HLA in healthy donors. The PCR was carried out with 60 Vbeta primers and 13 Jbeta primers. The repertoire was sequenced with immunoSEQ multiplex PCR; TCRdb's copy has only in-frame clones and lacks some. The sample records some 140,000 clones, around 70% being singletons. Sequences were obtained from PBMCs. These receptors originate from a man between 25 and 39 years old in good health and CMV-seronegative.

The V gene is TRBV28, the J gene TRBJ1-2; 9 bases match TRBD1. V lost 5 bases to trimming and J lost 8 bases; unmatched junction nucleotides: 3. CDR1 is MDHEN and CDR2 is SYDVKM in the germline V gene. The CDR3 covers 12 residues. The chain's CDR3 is CASSRQGGGYTF. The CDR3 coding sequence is TGTGCCAGCAGTCGACAGGGGGGCGGCTACACCTTC.

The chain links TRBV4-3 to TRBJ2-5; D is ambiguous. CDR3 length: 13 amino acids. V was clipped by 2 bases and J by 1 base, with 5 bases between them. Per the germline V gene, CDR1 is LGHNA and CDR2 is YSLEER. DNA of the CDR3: TGCGCCAGCAGCCAAAACAGCCAAGAGACCCAGTACTTC. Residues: CASSQNSQETQYF.

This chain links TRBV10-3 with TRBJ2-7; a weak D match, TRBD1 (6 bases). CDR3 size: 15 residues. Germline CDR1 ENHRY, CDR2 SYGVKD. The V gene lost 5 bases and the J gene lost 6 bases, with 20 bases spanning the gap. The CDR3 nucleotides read TGTGCCATCAGTTTAGGGGGAAATTCCCTCGGCGAGCAGTACTTC. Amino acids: CAISLGGNSLGEQYF.

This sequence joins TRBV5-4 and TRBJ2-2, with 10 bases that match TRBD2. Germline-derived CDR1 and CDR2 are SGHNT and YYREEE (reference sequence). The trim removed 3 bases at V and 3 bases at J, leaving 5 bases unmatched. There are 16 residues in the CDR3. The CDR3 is CASSSLAGEYTGELFF. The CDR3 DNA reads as TGTGCCAGCAGCTCCCTAGCGGGGGAGTACACCGGGGAGCTGTTTTTT.